The 27 T cell receptor beta chains below come from one sample, sequenced in a study of monozygotic twins with inflammatory bowel disease. Using the 5' RACE reads, TCRdb records one entry per CDR3 protein without DNA. Its clone listing holds some 450,000 distinct CDR3 sequences. The sample comprised blood. These receptor sequences come from a human donor with ulcerative colitis or Crohn's disease, or a healthy co-twin of an affected twin (not recorded which).

The chain has TRBV7-9 and TRBJ2-1; with no DNA, the TCRdb D assignment of TRBD1 cannot be verified. The CDR3 length is 16 residues. The V gene's germline CDR1 is SEHNR and CDR2 FQNEAQ (reference sequence). The CDR3 is CASSLALGDPYNEQFF. Supplemented by reference TRBV7-9 and TRBJ2-1, the full variable domain reads DTGVSQNPRHKITKRGQNVTFRCDPISEHNRLYWYRQTLGQGPEFLTYFQNEAQLEKSRLLSDRFSAERPKGSFSTLEIQRTEQGDSAMYLCASSLALGDPYNEQFFGPGTRLTVL.

The rearrangement uses TRBV11-2 and TRBJ2-1; TCRdb indicates TRBD1, and absent DNA this call remains unverified. The CDR3 spans 16 residues. Germline CDR1 SGHAT, CDR2 FQNNGV. The CDR3 region is CASSGMERAPYNEQFF. Using reference TRBV11-2 and TRBJ2-1 for the parts outside the CDR3, the full variable domain is EAGVAQSPRYKIIEKRQSVAFWCNPISGHATLYWYQQILGQGPKLLIQFQNNGVVDDSQLPKDRFSAERLKGVDSTLKIQPAKLEDSAVYLCASSGMERAPYNEQFFGPGTRLTVL.

V and J are TRBV29-1 and TRBJ1-5; TCRdb's D call of TRBD1 is untestable without DNA. This CDR3 spans 13 amino acids. CDR1 SQVTM and CDR2 ANQGSEA come from the germline V gene. The CDR3 protein is CSVALGVDQPQHF.

The V and J genes are TRBV20-1 and TRBJ2-1; TCRdb's D gene call, TRBD2, goes unchecked for lack of DNA. The CDR3 is 12 amino acids. The germline gives CDR1 DFQATT, CDR2 SNEGSKA (reference sequence). CDR3 region: CRVQGLGNEQFF.

The chain links TRBV7-2 to TRBJ1-1; TCRdb's assignment of TRBD1 cannot be checked, as there is no DNA. The CDR3 runs to 17 residues. Germline CDR1 and CDR2: SGHTA and FQGNSA. CDR3 sequence: CASSIPPPNRGRTEAFF.

The rearrangement uses TRBV10-3 and TRBJ2-7; TCRdb proposes TRBD2, but this gene call is untestable without DNA. The CDR3 is 16 amino acids. Germline V gives CDR1 ENHRY, CDR2 SYGVKD. This CDR3 reads CAISESNWARAYEQYF.

The chain links TRBV29-1 to TRBJ1-1. CDR1 and CDR2 (germline): SQVTM, ANQGSEA. CDR3 size: 13 residues. The CDR3 sequence: CSAVTPMNTEAFF.

The V gene is TRBV5-5, the J gene TRBJ2-2; as DNA is missing, the TRBD2 call by TCRdb cannot be tested. Looked up from germline, CDR1 is SGHKS and CDR2 is YYEKEE (reference sequence). The CDR3 loop spans 15 amino acids. The CDR3 region is CASSVTSGYTGELFF.

V gene TRBV10-3 combines with J gene TRBJ2-1; checking the TCRdb D call of TRBD1 is not possible without DNA. The CDR3 length is 15 residues. The germline V gene encodes CDR1 ENHRY and CDR2 SYGVKD. CDR3 loop: CAISESKDSRNEQFF.

CDR3 in amino acids: CASSGLRDSSYEQYF. The rearrangement links TRBV6-1 to TRBJ2-7; the TCRdb D gene call, TRBD2, has no DNA to confirm it. Germline lookup yields CDR1 MNHNS and CDR2 SASEGT. This CDR3 has 15 residues.

The chain carries TRBV29-1 and TRBJ1-5; TCRdb gives TRBD1 as the D gene, but with no DNA this cannot be confirmed. The germline CDR1 and CDR2 sequences are SQVTM and ANQGSEA. The CDR3 contains 15 residues. The CDR3 protein is CSVALDGSPGQPQHF. Drawing the rest from reference TRBV29-1 and TRBJ1-5, the complete variable domain is SAVISQKPSRDICQRGTSLTIQCQVDSQVTMMFWYRQQPGQSLTLIATANQGSEATYESGFVIDKFPISRPNLTFSTLTVSNMSPEDSSIYLCSVALDGSPGQPQHFGDGTRLSIL.

The CDR3 protein is CASTKGGGLYSNTGELFF. V is TRBV5-6 and J is TRBJ2-2; TCRdb gives TRBD1 as the D gene, but with no DNA this cannot be confirmed. Germline assignment: CDR1 SGHDT and CDR2 YYEEEE. The CDR3 extends over 18 amino acids.

V and J are TRBV7-2 and TRBJ1-1; with no DNA, the TCRdb D assignment of TRBD1 cannot be verified. The CDR3 is 13 amino acids. From germline, CDR1 is SGHTA and CDR2 FQGNSA. CDR3 sequence reads: CASSFGPGVLAFF.

The CDR3 sequence is CSARTPGLAGGEETQYF. V and J are TRBV20-1 and TRBJ2-5; absent DNA, TCRdb's TRBD2 call cannot be checked. In germline, CDR1 is DFQATT, CDR2 SNEGSKA (reference sequence). The CDR3 extends over 17 amino acids.

The gene calls are TRBV3-1 and TRBJ1-3. Germline V CDR1 and CDR2: LGHDT, YNNKEL (reference sequence). The CDR3 runs 15 residues. The chain's CDR3 is CASRLDSSSGNTIYF. Filled out from reference TRBV3-1 and TRBJ1-3, the complete variable domain reads DTAVSQTPKYLVTQMGNDKSIKCEQNLGHDTMYWYKQDSKKFLKIMFSYNNKELIINETVPNRFSPKSPDKAHLNLHINSLELGDSAVYFCASRLDSSSGNTIYFGEGSWLTVV.

J is TRBJ2-5 and V is TRBV12-3 or TRBV12-4. The CDR3 extends over 15 amino acids. The CDR3 sequence: CASSSRFGGKESQYF.

This sequence joins TRBV15 and TRBJ1-5; the TCRdb call, TRBD1, lacks DNA for checking. CDR3 size: 15 residues. Germline assignment: CDR1 LNHNV and CDR2 YYDKDF (reference sequence). CDR3 in amino acids: CATSRDGRGPQPQHF.

The chain links TRBV28 to TRBJ1-5; TCRdb selects TRBD1, and the lack of DNA leaves this call unchecked. This CDR3 has 13 amino acids. The germline V gene has CDR1 MDHEN and CDR2 SYDVKM. The CDR3 loop is CASRVQGGQLQHF. The variable domain in full, completed from reference TRBV28 and TRBJ1-5, reads DVKVTQSSRYLVKRTGEKVFLECVQDMDHENMFWYRQDPGLGLRLIYFSYDVKMKEKGDIPEGYSVSREKKERFSLILESASTNQTSMYLCASRVQGGQLQHFGDGTRLSIL.

The chain carries TRBV4-2 and TRBJ2-5; lacking DNA, the TRBD2 call made by TCRdb goes unchecked. The CDR3 is 19 amino acids. Germline V gives CDR1 LGHNA, CDR2 YNFKEQ. This chain's CDR3 is CASSQAAGLAGWLQETQYF.

This rearrangement joins TRBV19 to TRBJ1-2; the TCRdb call, TRBD1, lacks DNA for checking. The CDR3 is 14 amino acids. The germline V gene has CDR1 LNHDA and CDR2 SQIVND (reference sequence). The CDR3 protein is CASSTPGGAYGYTF.

The chain joins TRBV7-3 to TRBJ1-1; TCRdb reports TRBD1, a call that lacks DNA to check it against. From germline, CDR1 is SGHTA and CDR2 FQGTGA. This CDR3 spans 13 amino acids. The CDR3 sequence: CASSSQANTEAFF.

J is TRBJ2-7 and V is TRBV10-3. The CDR3 sequence is 12 residues long. Germline V gene data show CDR1 as ENHRY and CDR2 as SYGVKD. The CDR3 sequence: CATKPGFYEQYF.

The CDR3 protein is CASGFTVYEQYF. The chain recombines TRBV12-5 with TRBJ2-7. Germline loops: CDR1 LGHNT, CDR2 FRNRAP. This CDR3 comprises 12 residues.

This chain links TRBV11-2 with TRBJ2-7; TCRdb's assignment of TRBD2 cannot be checked, as there is no DNA. Germline lookup yields CDR1 SGHAT and CDR2 FQNNGV. The CDR3 covers 14 residues. The CDR3 is CASSLAAGGYEQYF.

The rearrangement joins TRBV7-9 to TRBJ2-2; no DNA is available, so the TRBD2 call from TCRdb remains unchecked. There are 16 residues in the CDR3. Germline V lookup: CDR1 SEHNR, CDR2 FQNEAQ (reference sequence). CDR3: CASSVRQIPLVGELFF.

The chain couples TRBV5-1 to TRBJ2-7. This CDR3 contains 15 residues. Germline lookup yields CDR1 SGHRS and CDR2 YFSETQ. CDR3 region: CASSTFGGGSYEQYF.

This sequence joins TRBV3-1 and TRBJ2-1; lacking DNA, the TRBD1 call made by TCRdb goes unchecked. Germline V gene sequence: CDR1 LGHDT, CDR2 YNNKEL (reference sequence). The CDR3 extends over 13 amino acids. CDR3: CASSQTGGVKQFF.